These 21 T cell receptor beta chains were sequenced from one sample in a study of vaccination effects on CD4 cells after COVID-19. Libraries were prepared by immunoSEQ multiplex PCR; TCRdb keeps only in-frame clonotypes and omits some of them. The sample comprises around 30,000 clones, 60% to 80% of which are singletons, and approximately 21% rests with the top ten. These TCRs are of unknown antigen specificity. ViraFEST used viral peptide pools to expand antigen-specific CD4+ T cells before sequencing. On day 10 of culture, CD4+ T cells were separated out. Between March and December 2020, the person had a SARS-CoV-2 infection that PCR confirmed. Sequenced material: CD4+ T cells from PBMCs cultured with HCoV-NL63 spike peptides, taken before COVID-19 vaccination. Receptor source: a human donor who had a prior SARS-CoV-2 infection.

The chain is built from TRBV27 and TRBJ1-1, with D possibly being TRBD1 (5 bases). From germline, CDR1 is MNHEY and CDR2 SMNVEV (reference sequence). This CDR3 has 15 amino acids. V was shortened by 0 bases and J by 4 bases, with 12 bases between the two germline ends. CDR3 loop: CASSLSDIRVTEAFF. CDR3 bases: TGTGCCAGCAGTTTATCGGACATACGTGTCACTGAAGCTTTCTTT.

J is TRBJ1-4 and V is TRBV4-2; D gene unclear. The V end lost 1 base, the J end lost 8 bases, and 8 bases lay between the germline ends. Germline-derived CDR1 and CDR2 are LGHNA and YNFKEQ. The CDR3 consists of 13 residues. This chain's CDR3 is CASSQALREKLFF. The DNA of the CDR3 is TGTGCCAGCAGCCAAGCTTTGCGGGAAAAACTGTTTTTT.

The chain combines TRBV4-3 with TRBJ1-2; D ambiguous. This CDR3 contains 15 residues. V was clipped by 0 bases and J by 4 bases, with 12 bases between them. Germline assignment: CDR1 LGHNA and CDR2 YSLEER. In DNA form, the CDR3 reads TGCGCCAGCAGCCAAGATCTTGGGGTTGTCTATGGCTACACCTTC. This sequence encodes CASSQDLGVVYGYTF.

This clone was seen once. The chain recombines TRBV5-6 with TRBJ1-4, with D tentatively TRBD1 (5 bases). This CDR3 contains 15 residues. Germline lookup yields CDR1 SGHDT and CDR2 YYEEEE. V lost 4 bases to trimming and J lost 7 bases, with 17 bases between them. This CDR3 reads CASSLPEGMGEKLFF. CDR3 nucleotide sequence: TGTGCCAGCAGCCTCCCGGAGGGGATGGGTGAAAAACTGTTTTTT.

This clone was counted a single time. The chain couples TRBV10-2 to TRBJ2-7, with a weak D call TRBD2 (6 bases). The CDR3 is 13 residues long. CDR1 is WSHSY, CDR2 SAAADI, per germline. Trimming took 8 bases from V and 2 from J, leaving 13 bases between them. The CDR3 DNA is TGCGCCAGCCGGGAGTTGGGGCCCTACGAGCAGTACTTC. Amino acid sequence: CASRELGPYEQYF.

The V gene is TRBV19, the J gene TRBJ2-3, with 8 bases matching TRBD1. V was pared by 4 bases and J by 0 bases, with 9 bases of the junction left unmatched. The CDR3 totals 17 residues. CDR1 is LNHDA and CDR2 is SQIVND in the germline V gene (reference sequence). For the CDR3, the DNA is TGTGCCAGTAGTACCCCTGGGACAGGAGTCAGCACAGATACGCAGTATTTT. Encoded protein: CASSTPGTGVSTDTQYF.

The CDR3 is CASSDPGQSEGELFF. The CDR3 coding sequence is TGTGCCAGCAGTGACCCGGGACAGAGCGAAGGGGAGCTGTTTTTT. The V gene is TRBV6-1, the J gene TRBJ2-2, with 7 bases fitting TRBD1. This CDR3 is 15 amino acids long. J lost 8 bases, V lost 3 bases, and 9 bases had no gene match. Germline V CDR1 and CDR2: MNHNS, SASEGT.

J is TRBJ1-1 and V is TRBV7-9, with D perhaps matching TRBD1 (6 bases). The CDR3 has 13 amino acids. Germline V gene data show CDR1 as SEHNR and CDR2 as FQNEAQ (reference sequence). Trimming left V 6 bases short and J 6 bases short, with 14 bases between. Written as DNA, the CDR3 is TGTGCCAGCAGTCGCGGGACACTCTCTGAAGCTTTCTTT. Residues: CASSRGTLSEAFF.

This chain joins TRBV6-1 and TRBJ1-1, with D maybe TRBD1 (5 bases). Germline V gene sequence: CDR1 MNHNS, CDR2 SASEGT. The germline V and J ends were trimmed by 5 bases and 4 bases, with 14 bases remaining between them. The CDR3 is made up of 14 amino acids. The CDR3 loop is CASSQQVRITEAFF. The DNA of the CDR3 is TGTGCCAGCAGTCAACAGGTGAGGATCACTGAAGCTTTCTTT.

This chain uses TRBV10-3 with TRBJ2-1; 15 positions match TRBD2. The V gene's germline CDR1 is ENHRY and CDR2 SYGVKD. The CDR3 length is 17 residues. The ends lost 6 bases at V and 2 bases at J; junction bases unmatched: 5. CDR3 in amino acids: CAISAGTSGGTYNEQFF. The CDR3 bases are TGTGCCATCAGCGCAGGGACTAGCGGGGGGACCTACAATGAGCAGTTCTTC.

This chain connects TRBV19 to TRBJ2-5; D is unclear. The CDR3 has 14 amino acids. Germline lookup yields CDR1 LNHDA and CDR2 SQIVND (reference sequence). V lost 3 bases and J 1 base, leaving 9 bases between the germline ends. The CDR3, as DNA: TGTGCCAGTAGTATGGATACCACCCAAGAGACCCAGTACTTC. As protein: CASSMDTTQETQYF.

In this sample, this clone turned up once. This rearrangement joins TRBV24-1 to TRBJ2-7; 9 bases map to TRBD1. Germline V gene lookup returns CDR1 KGHDR and CDR2 SFDVKD. V lost 3 bases to trimming and J lost 10 bases; unmatched junction nucleotides: 6. This CDR3 contains 13 residues. In DNA form, the CDR3 reads TGTGCCACCAGTGATGCCGGGACAGGGTATCAGTACTTC. Protein: CATSDAGTGYQYF.

The chain carries TRBV24-1 and TRBJ2-2; 10 positions agree with TRBD1. The V gene's germline CDR1 is KGHDR and CDR2 SFDVKD. The V and J ends lost 4 bases and 6 bases, in that order; junction bases with no gene match: 7. CDR3 length: 16 residues. Here the CDR3 DNA reads TGTGCCACCAGTGACCGACAGGGGGCTAAAGCCGGGGAGCTGTTTTTT. It is translated as CATSDRQGAKAGELFF.

The chain employs TRBV24-1 and TRBJ1-5; a weak D match, TRBD1 (5 bases). Per the germline V gene, CDR1 is KGHDR and CDR2 is SFDVKD. Trimming took 2 bases from V and 6 from J, leaving 19 bases between them. The CDR3 is 17 amino acids. In nucleotides, the CDR3 is TGTGCCACCAGTGATTCGGGTGAGGGACTGAGGAGTCAGCCCCAGCATTTT. Translated, it gives CATSDSGEGLRSQPQHF.

V and J are TRBV5-8 and TRBJ2-3; 10 bases line up with TRBD1. The CDR3 is made up of 14 amino acids. Germline-derived CDR1 and CDR2 are SGHTS and YDEGEE. V shed 4 bases, J shed 3 bases, and the junction held 2 bases outside the gene matches. CDR3 sequence reads: CASSEDRGTDTQYF. CDR3 nucleotide sequence: TGTGCCAGCAGCGAGGACAGGGGGACAGATACGCAGTATTTT.

This chain connects TRBV18 to TRBJ2-5, with D possibly matching TRBD1 (5 bases). Trimming cost V 5 bases and J 2 bases, with 15 bases left between them. CDR1 is KGHSH and CDR2 is LQKENI in the germline V gene. The CDR3 totals 15 residues. Written as DNA, the CDR3 is TGTGCCAGCTCAACGGACATGATCATGCAAGAGACCCAGTACTTC. The encoded protein is CASSTDMIMQETQYF.

J is TRBJ2-4 and V is TRBV11-3; 12 nucleotides line up with TRBD2. Germline CDR1 SGHNT, CDR2 YENEEA. The J segment lost 0 bases and the V segment lost 4 bases, leaving 4 bases of the junction unmatched. The CDR3 consists of 17 residues. The CDR3 DNA is TGTGCCAGCAGCTCCTTGACTAGCGGGAGAGCCAAAAACATTCAGTACTTC. Translating gives CASSSLTSGRAKNIQYF.

The chain uses TRBV18 and TRBJ1-5; TRBD1 matches at 10 bases. J lost 5 bases, V lost 3 bases, and 7 bases had no gene match. The germline V gene has CDR1 KGHSH and CDR2 LQKENI. The CDR3 length is 16 residues. CDR3 nucleotides: TGTGCCAGCTCACCCTCCCGACAGGGGGCTCATCAGCCCCAGCATTTT. It specifies CASSPSRQGAHQPQHF.

This clone was detected only a few times. The rearrangement joins TRBV7-2 to TRBJ1-5; 10 bases agree with TRBD1. The CDR3 is made up of 14 amino acids. Germline-derived CDR1 and CDR2 are SGHTA and FQGNSA. The trim removed 4 bases at V and 14 bases at J, leaving 11 bases unmatched. The CDR3 DNA sequence: TGTGCCAGCAGCTCCAGGACAGGGGGAAAAAAAAAGCATTTT. Translation: CASSSRTGGKKKHF.

The rearrangement joins TRBV9 to TRBJ2-1; the D gene is possibly TRBD2 (5 bases). Deletions cut 0 bases from V and 12 bases from J, with 16 bases between. The CDR3 runs to 14 residues. Germline CDR1 reads SGDLS; CDR2 reads YYNGEE. CDR3 in DNA: TGTGCCAGCAGCGTAGGGGCGGGTGTCGGGGTGCAGTTCTTC. Translated, it gives CASSVGAGVGVQFF.

The chain employs TRBV27 and TRBJ2-1, with TRBD2 matching over 8 bases. V dropped 0 bases and J dropped 8; count of bases not matched to a gene: 9. Germline V CDR1 and CDR2: MNHEY, SMNVEV (reference sequence). This CDR3 is built from 16 residues. The CDR3 DNA follows: TGTGCCAGCAGTTTATCGCTCGGGACTAGTATCTATGAGCAGTTCTTC. Amino acids: CASSLSLGTSIYEQFF.